Each of the 14 T cell receptor beta chains below was sequenced from the same sample in a study of OX40 agonist ivuxolimab in advanced cancers. Method: immunoSEQ multiplex PCR; TCRdb's copy keeps in-frame clones and lacks some. The sample carries some 32,000 clones, around 83% recorded once. The sample was CD4+ or CD8+ T cells sorted from blood, taken in a trial of the OX40 agonist ivuxolimab. These receptors originate from an adult with an advanced solid tumor such as melanoma, head and neck, liver or kidney cancer.

The CDR3 region has the DNA TGTGCCAGCTCCTTAACTGGGAGATACGAGCAGTACTTC. Translation gives CASSLTGRYEQYF. The V gene is TRBV5-4, the J gene TRBJ2-7; weak D call: TRBD2 (5 bases). V was pared by 7 bases and J by 4 bases, with 15 bases between. The CDR3 runs to 13 residues. Germline V CDR1 and CDR2: SGHNT, YYREEE (reference sequence). The complete variable domain, with remaining parts taken from reference TRBV5-4 and TRBJ2-7, reads ETGVTQSPTHLIKTRGQQVTLRCSSQSGHNTVSWYQQALGQGPQFIFQYYREEENGRGNFPPRFSGLQFPNYSSELNVNALELDDSALYLCASSLTGRYEQYFGPGTRLTVT.

The V call is TRBV2, the J call TRBJ2-2, with TRBD2 identical over 15 bases. With 2 bases clipped from V and 5 bases from J, the junction kept 6 bases outside the gene matches. The CDR3 length is 18 residues. Germline V CDR1 and CDR2: SNHLY, FYNNEI. Here the CDR3 reads CASSERGGLAGGTGELFF. The CDR3 DNA is TGTGCCAGCAGTGAAAGGGGGGGACTAGCGGGAGGAACCGGGGAGCTGTTTTTT. The complete variable domain, with remaining parts taken from reference TRBV2 and TRBJ2-2, reads EPEVTQTPSHQVTQMGQEVILRCVPISNHLYFYWYRQILGQKVEFLVSFYNNEISEKSEIFDDQFSVERPDGSNFTLKIRSTKLEDSAMYFCASSERGGLAGGTGELFFGEGSRLTVL.

This rearrangement joins TRBV5-1 to TRBJ1-1, with 7 positions matching TRBD1. This CDR3 spans 17 amino acids. Germline-derived CDR1 and CDR2 are SGHRS and YFSETQ. V lost 6 bases and J lost 1; bases outside the gene matches: 15. CDR3 region: CASTGGTDPIRNTEAFF. In nucleotides, the CDR3 is TGCGCCAGCACCGGTGGGACAGACCCGATTAGGAACACTGAAGCTTTCTTT.

The chain employs TRBV10-3 and TRBJ1-5; TRBD1 matches 7 bases. Germline lookup yields CDR1 ENHRY and CDR2 SYGVKD. This CDR3 has 14 amino acids. The junction had 10 bases not matched to a gene; V was cut back by 10 bases and J by 4 bases. CDR3 residues: CATEGDRINQPQHF. The CDR3 nucleotides are TGTGCCACCGAAGGGGACAGAATTAATCAGCCCCAGCATTTT.

The J gene is TRBJ1-1, the V gene TRBV9; the match to TRBD1 covers 7 bases. The CDR3 sequence is 14 residues long. CDR1 and CDR2 from the germline V gene are SGDLS and YYNGEE. The V and J ends lost 0 bases and 7 bases, in that order; junction bases with no gene match: 6. DNA of the CDR3: TGTGCCAGCAGCGTAGCGTACAGGGGAGGTGAAGCTTTCTTT. Residues: CASSVAYRGGEAFF.

The CDR3 protein is CASSASGTGPSPLHF. In DNA form, the CDR3 reads TGTGCCAGCAGCGCTTCCGGGACAGGGCCATCACCCCTCCACTTT. The rearrangement links TRBV9 to TRBJ1-6, with 9 bases aligning to TRBD1. V lost 3 bases to trimming and J lost 10 bases; unmatched junction nucleotides: 8. This CDR3 comprises 15 residues. The germline CDR1 and CDR2 sequences are SGDLS and YYNGEE. The whole variable domain, remainder taken from reference TRBV9 and TRBJ1-6, is DSGVTQTPKHLITATGQRVTLRCSPRSGDLSVYWYQQSLDQGLQFLIQYYNGEERAKGNILERFSAQQFPDLHSELNLSSLELGDSALYFCASSASGTGPSPLHFGNGTRLTVT.

This chain links TRBV25-1 with TRBJ2-5; D gene unclear. In germline, CDR1 is MGHDK, CDR2 SYGVNS. V gave up 6 bases and J gave up 4 bases, with 6 bases separating them. The CDR3 extends over 11 amino acids. The CDR3 spells CASRTGETQYF. CDR3 nucleotides: TGTGCCAGCAGGACGGGAGAGACCCAGTACTTC.

The chain couples TRBV27 to TRBJ2-7, with TRBD1 matching 7 bases. The CDR3 is made up of 15 amino acids. Trimming took 0 bases from V and 5 from J; bases not matched to a gene: 7. Germline-derived CDR1 and CDR2 are MNHEY and SMNVEV (reference sequence). The CDR3 sequence: CASSLSSTGIHEQYF. As DNA, the CDR3 is TGTGCCAGCAGTTTATCGTCGACAGGGATCCACGAGCAGTACTTC.

The rearrangement links TRBV7-9 to TRBJ2-7; 7 positions agree with TRBD1. The CDR3 runs to 12 residues. J gave up 6 bases and V 4 bases, and 3 bases lay outside the gene matches. The germline gives CDR1 SEHNR, CDR2 FQNEAQ (reference sequence). The CDR3 sequence: CASSWTGREQYF. CDR3 coding DNA: TGTGCCAGCAGCTGGACAGGCCGCGAGCAGTACTTC.

The chain uses TRBV30 and TRBJ1-5, with no clear D. This CDR3 is built from 13 residues. The germline V gene has CDR1 GTSNPN and CDR2 SVGIG (reference sequence). With 1 base removed from V and 2 bases from J, the gap between germline ends came to 6 bases. For the CDR3, the DNA is TGTGCCTGGAGTGGTACGGGCAATCAGCCCCAGCATTTT. Its protein is CAWSGTGNQPQHF.

V gene TRBV6-5 combines with J gene TRBJ1-2; tentatively, D is TRBD1 (6 bases). The CDR3 loop spans 14 amino acids. Germline V gene data show CDR1 as MNHEY and CDR2 as SVGAGI. V was cut by 6 bases and J by 4 bases, with 15 bases left in between. In nucleotides, the CDR3 is TGTGCCAGCAGAAAGACAGGCCCTCGCTATGGCTACACCTTC. As protein: CASRKTGPRYGYTF.

The rearrangement uses TRBV15 and TRBJ1-5; D perhaps matches TRBD1 (6 bases). The CDR3 runs 15 residues. The V end lost 5 bases, the J end lost 2 bases, and 13 bases lay between the germline ends. Germline V gene data show CDR1 as LNHNV and CDR2 as YYDKDF (reference sequence). The CDR3 sequence is CATSSRRTGNQPQHF. The CDR3 DNA reads TGTGCCACCAGCTCCCGTCGGACAGGCAATCAGCCCCAGCATTTT.

This clone has just one count. V usage is TRBV14 and J usage is TRBJ2-3; D is perhaps TRBD2 (5 bases). Germline CDR1 reads SGHDN; CDR2 reads FVKESK. The ends were cut back, 3 bases at V and 5 bases at J, with 12 bases in the middle. This CDR3 is 14 amino acids long. CDR3 sequence: CASSHDFAGDTQYF. The CDR3 DNA follows: TGTGCCAGCAGCCACGACTTCGCGGGAGATACGCAGTATTTT.

The DNA for the CDR3 is TGTGCCAGCAGTGACAGGTCCTCTGGGGCCAACGTCCTGACTTTC. This encodes CASSDRSSGANVLTF. The gene calls are TRBV6-1 and TRBJ2-6; D unclear. The CDR3 is 15 amino acids. Trimming took off 3 bases at V and 0 bases at J, with 6 bases between the two ends. The germline CDR1 and CDR2 sequences are MNHNS and SASEGT.